This is a list of T cell receptor beta chains from one sample in a study of shared clonotypes between healthy human individuals. TCRdb keeps only in-frame clones here, not all; method: immunoSEQ multiplex PCR. Among about 2.3 million clones listed, 80% to 95% were seen once. Material: naive CD4+ T cells from PBMCs. These receptors all come from a man younger than 35 in good health. Some clones in this sample may be carry-over from other donors' samples. Each CDR3 is given with its conserved first and last residue. The D gene is left open where the match is weak. A row's size may be missing; if present it is once, few, many or a size class.

CASSVGAYGDGGNTIYF TGTGCCAGCAGCGTAGGGGCGTACGGGGACGGGGGAAACACCATATATTTT TRBJ1-3 NA TRBV9 17 once
CASSWADYSNQPQHF TGTGCCAGTAGTTGGGCGGACTATAGCAATCAGCCCCAGCATTTT TRBJ1-5 NA TRBV19 15 NA
CASSETGLVSGANVLTF TGTGCCAGCAGTGAAACAGGACTGGTCTCTGGGGCCAACGTCCTGACTTTC TRBJ2-6 NA TRBV6-1 17 NA
CASSVAGYGYTF TGTGCCAGCAGCGTAGCTGGCTATGGCTACACCTTC TRBJ1-2 NA TRBV9 12 NA
CASSEAPGDRGRPQHF TGTGCCAGCAGTGAAGCTCCCGGGGACAGGGGCCGGCCCCAGCATTTT TRBJ1-5 TRBD1 TRBV6-1 16 NA
CASSLKPQGLHGYTF TGTGCCAGCAGTCTGAAGCCGCAGGGGTTGCATGGCTACACCTTC TRBJ1-2 NA TRBV6-1 15 NA
CASSLEREGSTDTQYF TGTGCCAGCAGCTTAGAGCGGGAGGGAAGCACAGATACGCAGTATTTT TRBJ2-3 TRBD2 TRBV13 16 NA
CASSQDLRGHYEQYF TGCGCCAGCAGCCAAGATCTGAGGGGGCACTACGAGCAGTACTTC TRBJ2-7 TRBD1 TRBV4-3 15 NA
CASSPEGGSYNEQFF TGTGCCAGCAGCCCTGAGGGGGGCTCCTACAATGAGCAGTTCTTC TRBJ2-1 NA TRBV2 15 NA
CASSQTRGGGPQHF TGTGCCAGCAGTCAGACACGTGGCGGGGGGCCCCAGCATTTT TRBJ1-5 NA TRBV7-2 14 NA
CASSSKGQGAFDEKLFF TGTGCCAGCAGTTCCAAGGGACAGGGGGCATTTGATGAAAAACTGTTTTTT TRBJ1-4 TRBD1 TRBV28 17 NA
CASSVGTGTNYGYTF TGTGCCAGCAGCGTCGGGACAGGGACAAACTATGGCTACACCTTC TRBJ1-2 TRBD1 TRBV9 15 NA